This TCR beta chain was obtained from a study of response to subunit inactivated influenza vaccine. Using its own MiXCR run on the RT-PCR reads, TCRdb lists one record per CDR3 protein. The data hold 530,000 or so distinct CDR3 sequences, with around 25% observed a single time. Study conclusions and caveats: Each seasonal influenza vaccination recruits few new T cells, the authors suggested.

As concerns this clonotype: Its antigen is currently unknown.

Germline CDR1 is ENHRY and CDR2 is SYGVKD. The CDR3 loop spans 13 amino acids. V was pared by 4 bases and J by 5 bases, with 11 bases between. The chain combines TRBV10-3 with TRBJ2-5; the D gene is possibly TRBD1 (5 bases). The sample here was CD4+ T cells sorted from PBMCs, taken approximately 5 days after vaccination. This TCR derives from a man aged 50 or older who received an inactivated influenza vaccine. CDR3 in amino acids: CAISGSPGETQYF. The CDR3 DNA is TGTGCCATCAGTGGATCGCCAGGGGAGACCCAGTACTTC.